This is a list of T cell receptor beta chains from one sample in a study of STAT5B mutations in CD4+ large granular lymphocyte leukemia. Assay: immunoSEQ multiplex PCR; the TCRdb copy retains only in-frame clones and omits some. Among fewer than 45,000 clones, more than 80% were seen once, and the ten largest hold around 3.3%. The sequencing sample was made of CD4+ T cells from blood buffy coats. These TCRs come from a human donor in good health. Each CDR3 is given with its conserved first and last residue. The order of the fields is D gene, V gene, J gene, clone size, CDR3 DNA, CDR3 protein. D genes are given only for firm matches. For some rows the clone size is stated as once, few or many, or as a class when expanded; others skip it.

-	TRBV11-3	TRBJ2-5	-	TGTGCCAGCAGCAGCCAAGAGACCCAGTACTTC	CASSSQETQYF
-	TRBV7-6	TRBJ1-4	few	TGTGCCAGCAGCTTGGCGGGGGCCGCGAATAGGCTGTTTTTT	CASSLAGAANRLFF
-	TRBV19	TRBJ1-5	-	TGTGCCAGTAGTATTGGGGCAGGGAGACAGCCCCAGCATTTT	CASSIGAGRQPQHF
TRBD1	TRBV6-6	TRBJ2-7	few	TGTGCCAGCAGCCGAGACAGGGTTTACGAGCAGTACTTC	CASSRDRVYEQYF
-	TRBV28	TRBJ2-7	-	TGTGCCAGCATCCCTTCCGCAGGGGCCGAATTGCGGGGGACCAACGAGCAGTACTTC	CASIPSAGAELRGTNEQYF
TRBD1	TRBV7-9	TRBJ1-1	-	TGTGCCAGCAGCCTGACAGGGATGAACACTGAAGCTTTCTTT	CASSLTGMNTEAFF
TRBD1	TRBV6-1	TRBJ1-6	-	TGTGCCAGCAGTGCCCGACAGGGCTCCTATTCACCCCTCCACTTT	CASSARQGSYSPLHF
TRBD1	TRBV7-2	TRBJ2-3	-	TGTGCCAGCAGCACTCTGACAGGGAACACAGATACGCAGTATTTT	CASSTLTGNTDTQYF
TRBD1	TRBV29-1	TRBJ2-2	-	TGCAGCGTTAGGAGGGGACAGGCGGGACGCACCGGGGAGCTGTTTTTT	CSVRRGQAGRTGELFF
-	TRBV5-1	TRBJ2-3	once	TGCGCCAGCAGCTTGGGGACAGGGCGGGGGAGCACAGATACGCAGTATTTT	CASSLGTGRGSTDTQYF
-	TRBV5-1	TRBJ2-1	-	TGCGCCAGCAGCCCCAGACCAAGGGGGGGGCTGAACAATGAGCAGTTCTTC	CASSPRPRGGLNNEQFF
TRBD2	TRBV5-1	TRBJ2-3	-	TGCGCCAGCAGGTTGACTAGCGGGAGCACAGATACGCAGTATTTT	CASRLTSGSTDTQYF
-	TRBV5-1	TRBJ2-4	-	TGCGCCAGCAGCTTGGCGGCAGAGGGCACCAAAAACATTCAGTACTTC	CASSLAAEGTKNIQYF
-	TRBV7-2	TRBJ1-4	-	TGTGCCAGCAGCTTAGGCAGTACTAATGAAAAACTGTTTTTT	CASSLGSTNEKLFF
-	TRBV7-3	TRBJ2-3	once	TGTGCCAGCAGCCCACTATCAGGGAAGGATACGCAGTATTTT	CASSPLSGKDTQYF
-	TRBV6-6	TRBJ1-5	-	TGTGCCAGCAGTCCCCTGGGGGGCAGGGAGCCCCAGCATTTT	CASSPLGGREPQHF
TRBD1	TRBV6-6	TRBJ2-7	few	TGTGCCAGCAGCGAGACAGGGGGCGAGCAGTACTTC	CASSETGGEQYF
-	TRBV14	TRBJ2-2	-	TGTGCCAGCAGCCTCCTGGGGGCCGGGGAGCTGTTTTTT	CASSLLGAGELFF
-	TRBV5-1	TRBJ2-2	-	TGCGCCAGCAGCCAAAAGACTAGTAGTACCGGGGAGCTGTTTTTT	CASSQKTSSTGELFF
-	TRBV19	TRBJ1-4	-	TGTGCCAGTACCCGGACTTCGGGGGAAAAACTGTTTTTT	CASTRTSGEKLFF
TRBD1	TRBV4-2	TRBJ1-2	few	TGTGCCAGCAGCCAAGATCGAAGCGGGACAGAGGGGCCACAGGGCTACACCTTC	CASSQDRSGTEGPQGYTF
TRBD1	TRBV18	TRBJ2-1	-	TGTGCCAGCTCACCTCCGGGACAGGCCCTGAGGGAGCAGTTCTTC	CASSPPGQALREQFF
-	TRBV27	TRBJ1-2	-	TGTGCCAGCAGTTTATCTGGGGGGTATGGCTACACCTTC	CASSLSGGYGYTF
-	TRBV5-1	TRBJ2-7	-	TGCGCCAGCAGCTTGGGGGCAGGGGGGGGCTCAAGCGAGCAGTACTTC	CASSLGAGGGSSEQYF
TRBD1	TRBV27	TRBJ2-1	-	TGTGCCAGCAAAGGACAGGGCGGCAATGAGCAGTTCTTC	CASKGQGGNEQFF
-	TRBV19	TRBJ2-3	-	TGTGCCAGTTCGGGGGCCCTACCGGGCACAGATACGCAGTATTTT	CASSGALPGTDTQYF
TRBD1	TRBV5-5	TRBJ1-3	-	TGTGCCAGCAGTTGGGGACAGGGCGATGGAAACACCATATATTTT	CASSWGQGDGNTIYF
-	TRBV7-3	TRBJ2-1	once	TGTGCCAGCAGCTTAACCCCCGGGGGAAGCTATGAGCAGTTCTTC	CASSLTPGGSYEQFF
-	TRBV28	TRBJ1-1	once	TGTGCCAGCAGGGCAGGTGGCCCTAACACTGAAGCTTTCTTT	CASRAGGPNTEAFF
-	TRBV19	TRBJ1-3	-	TGTGCCAGCCAAGGGGGGGTCGGATCGAGCTCGAGAAACACCATATATTTT	CASQGGVGSSSRNTIYF
TRBD1	TRBV7-9	TRBJ2-1	-	TGTGCCAGCAGCTTAGTCCTCCAGGGGGCACACAATGAGCAGTTCTTC	CASSLVLQGAHNEQFF
-	TRBV28	TRBJ1-2	-	TGTGCCAGCAGTGACGACCGACAGCTCTACTATGGCTACACCTTC	CASSDDRQLYYGYTF
TRBD1	TRBV6-1	TRBJ2-7	-	TGTGCCAGCAACGCCGGGACAGGGGACTACGAGCAGTACTTC	CASNAGTGDYEQYF
TRBD1	TRBV6-1	TRBJ2-5	-	TGTGCCAGCATTTCGGACAGGGGGCGCGGTGGGCACTTC	CASISDRGRGGHF
-	TRBV30	TRBJ2-7	-	TGTGCCTGGAGCGACAGGACCTCTGGCGAGCAGTACTTC	CAWSDRTSGEQYF
TRBD2	TRBV7-6	TRBJ2-3	-	TGTGCCAGCAGCTTAGCCCTTCTAGCGGGAGGAGTGTCAGATACGCAGTATTTT	CASSLALLAGGVSDTQYF
-	TRBV7-3	TRBJ1-2	-	TGTGCCAGCAGCCCCCAGGGCTCGGTCAACTATGGCTACACCTTC	CASSPQGSVNYGYTF
TRBD1	TRBV6-5	TRBJ1-2	-	TGTGCCAGCAGCCCCGGGACAGGGGAAGGGGGCTACACCTTC	CASSPGTGEGGYTF
-	TRBV6-6	TRBJ2-1	-	TGTGCCAGCAGTTACTCTGGGGGGGGCGTGCAGTTCTTC	CASSYSGGGVQFF
-	TRBV10-3	TRBJ1-4	-	TGTGCCATCAGTGACCCCGGGACTATAGGGGGAGGACTGTTTTTT	CAISDPGTIGGGLFF
TRBD2	TRBV30	TRBJ2-1	-	TGTGCCTGGAGTAAACTTCCGGGACTAGCGGGTGAGCAGTTCTTC	CAWSKLPGLAGEQFF